Listed below are T cell receptor beta chains from one sample, sequenced in a study of blood T cell repertoires in COVID-19. Clones were read by immunoSEQ multiplex PCR, and TCRdb kept only the in-frame ones, dropping some. The table has fewer than 35,000 clones, 82% seen once. Input material: peripheral blood. The receptor set was obtained from a man older than 75 with active or convalescent COVID-19. Both conserved end residues are part of each CDR3. The D gene is left open where the match is weak. Size values are once, few and many counts, or a class for expanded clones, and some rows have none.

TRBV6-5	TRBD2	.	TRBJ2-1	CASCRTSGVCEQFF	TGTGCCAGCTGCAGGACTAGCGGGGTATGTGAGCAGTTCTTC
TRBV2	TRBD2	.	TRBJ2-1	CASQGTSSYNEQFF	TGTGCCAGTCAAGGGACTAGCAGTTACAATGAGCAGTTCTTC
TRBV7-3	TRBD2	few	TRBJ2-2	CASSPRGGAIGELFF	TGTGCCAGCAGCCCCCGCGGGGGGGCGATCGGGGAGCTGTTTTTT
TRBV4-1	.	.	TRBJ2-2	CASSQDSSGANTGELFF	TGCGCCAGCAGCCAAGATAGTAGCGGAGCGAACACCGGGGAGCTGTTTTTT
TRBV5-4	TRBD2	.	TRBJ2-1	CASSSSGGPTYNEQFF	TGTGCCAGCAGCTCTAGCGGGGGGCCCACCTACAATGAGCAGTTCTTC
TRBV6-6	TRBD1	few	TRBJ2-2	CATMTGDTGELFF	TGTGCCACCATGACAGGGGACACCGGGGAGCTGTTTTTT
TRBV14	TRBD1	.	TRBJ2-7	CASSQPGDRGYEQYF	TGTGCCAGCAGCCAACCAGGGGACAGGGGTTACGAGCAGTACTTC
TRBV5-1	TRBD2	.	TRBJ2-2	CASSFITGGNTGELFF	TGCGCCAGCAGCTTTATTACGGGAGGGAACACCGGGGAGCTGTTTTTT
TRBV7-9	TRBD2	.	TRBJ2-7	CASSLSGGLAGSSYEQYF	TGTGCCAGCAGCTTATCGGGTGGACTAGCGGGTAGCTCCTACGAGCAGTACTTC
TRBV6-6	TRBD1	.	TRBJ2-6	CASSRGQGTLSGANVLTF	TGTGCCAGCAGCCGAGGACAGGGGACGCTCTCTGGGGCCAACGTCCTGACTTTC
TRBV28	.	.	TRBJ1-4	CASSPSGEREKLFF	TGTGCCAGCAGTCCATCGGGAGAGAGGGAAAAACTGTTTTTT
TRBV3-1/TRBV3-2	TRBD1	.	TRBJ1-1	CASRPGTAKSEAFF	TGTGCCAGCAGACCCGGGACAGCCAAATCTGAAGCTTTCTTT
TRBV29-1	TRBD1	.	TRBJ1-1	CSAAGQRNTEAFF	TGCAGCGCCGCGGGACAGCGGAACACTGAAGCTTTCTTT
TRBV4-1	.	.	TRBJ2-7	CASSPPGVTTYEQYF	TGCGCCAGCAGCCCACCGGGGGTGACCACCTACGAGCAGTACTTC
TRBV4-1	.	.	TRBJ1-2	CASSQDRGSGSYGYTF	TGCGCCAGCAGCCAAGATCGAGGCAGCGGTAGCTATGGCTACACCTTC
TRBV10-2	TRBD1	.	TRBJ2-7	CASRTGTGGDEQYF	TGCGCCAGCAGGACCGGGACAGGGGGGGACGAGCAGTACTTC
TRBV5-1	.	few	TRBJ2-7	CASSLQGDEQYF	TGCGCCAGCAGCTTGCAGGGCGACGAGCAGTACTTC
TRBV7-9	.	.	TRBJ2-7	CASSQDTAYEQYF	TGTGCCAGCAGCCAGGACACCGCCTACGAGCAGTACTTC
TRBV4-1	TRBD1	.	TRBJ2-1	CASSQQPGQPDLGQFF	TGCGCCAGCAGCCAACAACCGGGACAGCCGGATTTAGGGCAGTTCTTC
TRBV19	.	.	TRBJ1-2	CASSILQGSPFYGYTF	TGTGCCAGTAGTATACTACAGGGTTCGCCTTTTTATGGCTACACCTTC
TRBV28	TRBD2	.	TRBJ2-2	CASSLWGEGSGELFF	TGTGCCAGCAGTTTATGGGGGGAGGGCTCCGGGGAGCTGTTTTTT
TRBV19	.	.	TRBJ1-1	CASSIGSGTEAFF	TGTGCCAGTAGTATAGGCTCGGGGACTGAAGCTTTCTTT
TRBV5-5	.	.	TRBJ2-7	CASSLVSGYEQYF	TGTGCCAGCAGCTTGGTCAGCGGCTACGAGCAGTACTTC
TRBV6-5	.	.	TRBJ2-3	CASLKEGRDTQYF	TGTGCCAGCTTAAAGGAGGGAAGGGATACGCAGTATTTT
TRBV7-2	.	.	TRBJ1-4	CASSLAGGRGSEKLFF	TGTGCCAGCAGCTTAGCGGGAGGTAGGGGAAGTGAAAAACTGTTTTTT
TRBV4-2	.	.	TRBJ2-7	CASSQSVADLYEQYF	TGTGCCAGCAGCCAATCGGTAGCGGATCTCTACGAGCAGTACTTC
TRBV5-8	.	.	TRBJ2-5	CASSWVVGPDETQYF	TGTGCCAGCAGCTGGGTTGTGGGGCCCGACGAGACCCAGTACTTC
TRBV7-9	TRBD2	.	TRBJ2-1	CASSVRPGLALYNEQFF	TGTGCCAGCAGCGTGAGACCGGGACTAGCGTTATACAATGAGCAGTTCTTC
TRBV12-3/TRBV12-4	TRBD1	.	TRBJ1-5	CAIRTGSQPQHF	TGTGCCATCCGGACAGGGTCACAGCCCCAGCATTTT
TRBV20-1	.	.	TRBJ1-4	CSASPSAANEKLFF	TGCAGTGCTAGTCCGTCTGCGGCTAATGAAAAACTGTTTTTT
TRBV2	.	.	TRBJ1-2	CASIYDSYGYTF	TGTGCCAGCATTTATGACAGCTATGGCTACACCTTC
TRBV29-1	.	once	TRBJ1-2	CSVELLSRDYGYTF	TGCAGCGTTGAATTGTTGTCGAGAGACTATGGCTACACCTTC
TRBV7-7	TRBD2	medium-sized	TRBJ2-1	CASSSGRAVRNEQFF	TGTGCTAGCAGCAGCGGGAGGGCCGTCCGTAATGAGCAGTTCTTC
TRBV5-6	TRBD1	.	TRBJ1-3	CASSLLAGGSGNTIYF	TGTGCCAGCAGCTTGTTGGCAGGGGGCTCTGGAAACACCATATATTTT
TRBV12-3/TRBV12-4	.	few	TRBJ1-6	CASSSLDSPLHF	TGTGCCAGCAGTTCACTAGATTCACCCCTCCACTTT
TRBV5-1	.	.	TRBJ1-1	CASSLIPRDRTEAFF	TGCGCCAGCAGCTTGATACCACGAGACAGGACGGAAGCTTTCTTT
TRBV5-1	TRBD1	.	TRBJ2-7	CASSLRQGDEQYF	TGCGCCAGCAGCTTGAGACAGGGAGACGAGCAGTACTTC
TRBV3-1/TRBV3-2	.	.	TRBJ2-7	CASSSNSYEQYF	TGTGCCAGCAGCTCTAACAGCTACGAGCAGTACTTC
TRBV7-9	.	.	TRBJ2-5	CASSPKTQYF	TGTGCCAGCAGCCCCAAGACCCAGTACTTC
TRBV10-3	TRBD1	.	TRBJ2-3	CAIGQGTDTQYF	TGTGCCATCGGACAGGGCACAGATACGCAGTATTTT
TRBV25-1	.	.	TRBJ2-3	CASSLTSSSQDTQYF	TGTGCCAGCTCGCTAACTAGCTCCTCACAAGATACGCAGTATTTT
TRBV7-3	TRBD2	.	TRBJ2-1	CASSNGLAGDEQFF	TGTGCCAGCAGCAACGGACTAGCGGGAGATGAGCAGTTCTTC
TRBV7-3	TRBD2	.	TRBJ2-7	CASSLDSGGLYEQYF	TGTGCCAGCAGCTTAGATTCGGGGGGGTTATACGAGCAGTACTTC
TRBV25-1	TRBD1	.	TRBJ2-1	CATLRQGQNEQFF	TGTGCCACCCTTCGACAGGGGCAGAATGAGCAGTTCTTC
TRBV28	.	.	TRBJ1-1	CASGPSGEINTEAFF	TGTGCCAGTGGACCCTCAGGGGAAATAAACACTGAAGCTTTCTTT
TRBV28	.	.	TRBJ2-4	CASSSRVAKNIQYF	TGTGCCAGCAGTAGCAGGGTAGCCAAAAACATTCAGTACTTC